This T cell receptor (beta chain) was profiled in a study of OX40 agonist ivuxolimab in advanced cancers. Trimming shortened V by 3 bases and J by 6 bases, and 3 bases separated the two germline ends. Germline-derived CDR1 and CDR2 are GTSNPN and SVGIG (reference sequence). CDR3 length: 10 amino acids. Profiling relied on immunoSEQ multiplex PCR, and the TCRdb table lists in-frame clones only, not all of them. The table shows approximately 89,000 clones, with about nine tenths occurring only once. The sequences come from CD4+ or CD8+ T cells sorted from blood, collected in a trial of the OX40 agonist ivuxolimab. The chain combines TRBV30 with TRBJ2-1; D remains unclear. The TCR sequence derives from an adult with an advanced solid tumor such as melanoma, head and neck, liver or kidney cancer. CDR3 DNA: TGTGCCTGGAGCCCCAATGAGCAGTTCTTC. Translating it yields CAWSPNEQFF.